This TCR beta chain derives from a study of blood T cell repertoires in COVID-19. Study in general: Donors in the United States, Italy and Spain gave samples during acute or convalescent COVID-19. In each case, the material was cDNA or gDNA derived from T cells, B-cell-depleted T cells, or PBMCs.

The V gene's germline CDR1 is LNHNV and CDR2 YYDKDF (reference sequence). The CDR3 is 13 amino acids. The V gene lost 5 bases and the J gene lost 3 bases, with 8 bases spanning the gap. Some clones are missing from TCRdb's copy, which holds only in-frame ones; the method was immunoSEQ multiplex PCR. The table includes under 110,000 clones, roughly nine tenths detected once. This clone was detected only once. The sequencing input was peripheral blood. This clonotype was obtained from a man aged 50 or older with acute or convalescent COVID-19. The chain couples TRBV15 to TRBJ1-5, with D perhaps TRBD1 (5 bases). CDR3 residues: CATSGRDNQPQHF. The CDR3 nucleotides read TGTGCCACCAGCGGCAGGGACAATCAGCCCCAGCATTTT.